A selection of T cell receptor beta chains follows, all from one sample in a study of T cell repertoires in cytomegalovirus infection. TCRdb ran MiXCR on the reads and lists one entry per CDR3 protein. The profile shows 250,000 or so distinct CDR3 sequences, approximately 17% of them singletons. The sequencing input was CD8+ T cells from PBMCs. The receptor set was obtained from a human donor in good health (CMV status not recorded). Some clones in this sample may be carry-over from other donors' samples. CDR3s include the opening cysteine and the closing phenylalanine or tryptophan. The D gene is left open where the match is weak. The size of a clone is reported for some rows only, either as once, few or many, or as a class for expanded clones.

abundance | j_gene | v_gene | d_gene | CDR3aa | CDR3nt
many | TRBJ1-5 | TRBV19 | . | CASSIWDNNQPQHF | TGTGCCAGTAGTATTTGGGACAACAATCAGCCCCAGCATTTT
few | TRBJ1-1 | TRBV19 | TRBD1 | CASSARDSKNTEAFF | TGTGCCAGTAGTGCCCGGGACAGCAAGAACACTGAAGCTTTCTTT
many | TRBJ1-6 | TRBV11-1 | TRBD1 | CASSHAPGQPKFSPLHF | TGTGCCAGCAGCCATGCGCCGGGACAGCCCAAGTTTTCACCCCTCCACTTT
many | TRBJ1-2 | TRBV7-2 | . | CASSLFLGTFGGYTF | TGTGCCAGCAGCTTATTTTTGGGTACCTTCGGAGGCTACACCTTC
many | TRBJ2-3 | TRBV7-3 | . | CASSYGAGRWDTQYF | TGTGCCAGCAGCTATGGGGCAGGGCGGTGGGATACGCAGTATTTT
. | TRBJ2-7 | TRBV28 | . | CASSFPAFEQYF | TGTGCCAGCAGTTTTCCTGCGTTCGAGCAGTACTTC
many | TRBJ2-5 | TRBV7-9 | TRBD2 | CASSLGLAGLEETQYF | TGTGCCAGCAGCTTAGGGCTAGCGGGCCTTGAAGAGACCCAGTACTTC
. | TRBJ2-2 | TRBV5-1 | . | CASSPAGSGELFF | TGCGCCAGCAGCCCGGCGGGGTCCGGGGAGCTGTTTTTT
many | TRBJ1-4 | TRBV20-1 | . | CSATGDDNEKLFF | TGCAGTGCTACAGGGGACGATAATGAAAAACTGTTTTTT
. | TRBJ2-1 | TRBV6-6 | . | CASRGVSRADNEQFF | TGTGCCAGCAGGGGAGTGTCCCGGGCCGACAATGAGCAGTTCTTC
. | TRBJ1-1 | TRBV7-9 | . | CASSTPSVVGPRAGAFF | TGTGCCAGCAGCACACCCAGTGTCGTGGGCCCACGTGCGGGGGCTTTCTTT
. | TRBJ2-5 | TRBV5-1 | TRBD1 | CASSIATGGLETQHF | TGCGCCAGCAGCATCGCGACAGGGGGCCTGGAGACCCAGCACTTC
few | TRBJ2-7 | TRBV6-2/TRBV6-3 | TRBD1 | CASSHRDRANSEQYF | TGTGCCAGCAGCCACCGGGACAGGGCCAACTCCGAGCAGTACTTC
many | TRBJ2-5 | TRBV28 | TRBD1 | CASSMTGLETQYF | TGTGCCAGCAGTATGACAGGGTTAGAGACCCAGTACTTC
few | TRBJ1-2 | TRBV25-1 | . | CASSVGGLNGYTF | TGTGCCAGCAGTGTAGGGGGGCTTAATGGCTACACCTTC
few | TRBJ2-1 | TRBV24-1 | TRBD1 | CATQTGQAFQVEQFF | TGTGCCACCCAGACGGGACAGGCCTTTCAGGTGGAGCAGTTCTTC
few | TRBJ2-5 | TRBV20-1 | . | CSASAITGSQETQYF | TGCAGTGCTAGTGCGATAACAGGGTCCCAAGAGACCCAGTACTTC
many | TRBJ2-7 | TRBV6-6 | . | CASGALGVHYEQYF | TGTGCCAGCGGGGCCCTGGGGGTCCACTACGAGCAGTACTTC
few | TRBJ1-1 | TRBV6-4 | . | CASSARGSEVEAFF | TGTGCCAGCAGCGCCCGGGGGTCCGAAGTTGAAGCTTTCTTT
many | TRBJ2-7 | TRBV12-3/TRBV12-4 | . | CASSADWYEQYF | TGTGCCAGCAGTGCGGACTGGTACGAGCAGTACTTC
. | TRBJ2-2 | TRBV4-2 | . | CASSQGQGGATGELFF | TGTGCCAGCAGCCAAGGCCAAGGGGGGGCCACCGGGGAGCTGTTTTTT